A single sample gave rise to the 5 T cell receptor beta chains below, sequenced in a study of T cells in Graves' hyperthyroidism and ophthalmopathy. Researchers amplified the TCR beta CDR3 regions from RNA transcripts. A set of HTBI primers served as the primers for a first-round RT-PCR of the TCR CDR3. TCRdb used MiXCR to reprocess the multiplex PCR reads, holding one entry per CDR3 protein. The sample contains 380,000 or so distinct CDR3 sequences, approximately 15% of which appear only once. Material: blood. These receptors were collected from a woman in her thirties with Graves' hyperthyroidism.

This clonotype was seen at least ten times. This chain connects TRBV30 to TRBJ2-1; D assignment may be TRBD1 or TRBD2 (5 bases each). Trimming removed 0 bases from V and 10 bases from J, with 10 bases in between. The CDR3 runs 12 residues. Germline assignment: CDR1 GTSNPN and CDR2 SVGIG (reference sequence). CDR3 protein: CAWSVRDGEQFF. CDR3 nucleotides: TGTGCCTGGAGTGTTAGGGACGGCGAGCAGTTCTTC. The complete variable domain, with remaining parts taken from reference TRBV30 and TRBJ2-1, reads SQTIHQWPATLVQPVGSPLSLECTVEGTSNPNLYWYRQAAGRGLQLLFYSVGIGQISSEVPQNLSASRPQDRQFILSSKKLLLSDSGFYLCAWSVRDGEQFFGPGTRLTVL.

This clonotype was found many times. The J gene is TRBJ2-2, the V gene TRBV24-1; TRBD2 matches 9 bases. The CDR3 extends over 16 amino acids. J gave up 0 bases and V 10 bases, and 8 bases lay outside the gene matches. In germline, CDR1 is KGHDR, CDR2 SFDVKD. This CDR3 reads CATGLAGSSNTGELFF. For the CDR3, the DNA is TGTGCCACTGGGCTAGCGGGATCCTCGAACACCGGGGAGCTGTTTTTT.

At least ten counts were recorded for this clonotype. This sequence joins TRBV12-3 or TRBV12-4 and TRBJ1-6; D is unclear. The V and J ends lost 3 bases and 0 bases respectively, with 6 bases between them. The CDR3 extends over 15 amino acids. The CDR3 region is CASSLESSYNSPLHF. The CDR3 DNA follows: TGTGCCAGCAGTTTGGAGAGCTCCTATAATTCACCCCTCCACTTT.

Details on this clonotype: A much larger clonotype is one base distant, so this may be a read error. The chain is built from TRBV7-9 and TRBJ2-3, with 9 positions matching TRBD2. CDR3 length: 17 residues. CDR1 and CDR2 (germline): SEHNR, FQNEAQ (reference sequence). As DNA, the CDR3 is TGTGCCGGCAGCCATCTTATTGGTAGCGGGAGTGAGGATACGCAGTATTTT. It is translated as CAGSHLIGSGSEDTQYF.

V gene TRBV6-2 or TRBV6-3 combines with J gene TRBJ2-1; TRBD1 is a possible D gene (6 bases). The V end was cut by 7 bases, the J end by 6 bases, with 25 bases between. Germline CDR1 MNHEY, CDR2 SVGEGT. The CDR3 loop spans 17 amino acids. The CDR3 DNA reads as TGTGCCAGCAACGAGACCCCCGGACAGATTGGGGGCAATGAGCAGTTCTTC. Its protein is CASNETPGQIGGNEQFF.